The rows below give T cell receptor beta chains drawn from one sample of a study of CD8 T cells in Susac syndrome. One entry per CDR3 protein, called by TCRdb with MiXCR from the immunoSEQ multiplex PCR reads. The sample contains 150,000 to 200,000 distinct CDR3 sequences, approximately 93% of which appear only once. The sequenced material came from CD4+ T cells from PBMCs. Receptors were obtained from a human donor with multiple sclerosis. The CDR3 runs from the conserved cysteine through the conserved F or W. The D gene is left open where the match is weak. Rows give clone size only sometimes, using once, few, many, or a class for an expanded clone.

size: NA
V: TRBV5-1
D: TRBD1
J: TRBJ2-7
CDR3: CASSQQGQGEQYF
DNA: TGCGCCAGCAGCCAACAGGGACAGGGGGAGCAGTACTTC

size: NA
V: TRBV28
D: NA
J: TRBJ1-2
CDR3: CAIMGTDNYGYTF
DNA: TGTGCAATAATGGGGACGGATAACTATGGCTACACCTTC

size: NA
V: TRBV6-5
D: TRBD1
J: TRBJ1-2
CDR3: CASSYSTGDYGYTF
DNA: TGTGCCAGCAGTTACTCGACAGGGGACTATGGCTACACCTTC

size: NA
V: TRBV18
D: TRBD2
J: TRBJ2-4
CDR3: CASSPRGSGTGNIQYF
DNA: TGTGCCAGCTCACCCCGGGGTAGCGGGACCGGAAACATTCAGTACTTC

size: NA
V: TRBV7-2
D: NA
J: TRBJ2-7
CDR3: CASSLAKDSPYEQYF
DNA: TGTGCCAGCAGCTTAGCGAAGGACTCACCTTACGAGCAGTACTTC

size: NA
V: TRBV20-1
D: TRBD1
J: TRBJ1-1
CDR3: CSARDRQGYTEAFF
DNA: TGCAGTGCTAGAGATCGACAGGGATACACTGAAGCTTTCTTT

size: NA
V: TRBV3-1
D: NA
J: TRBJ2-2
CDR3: CASNADATGELFF
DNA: TGTGCCAGCAACGCGGACGCGACCGGGGAGCTGTTTTTT

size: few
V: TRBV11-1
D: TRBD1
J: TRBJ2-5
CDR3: CASRPGTGGETQYF
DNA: TGTGCCAGCAGGCCCGGGACAGGAGGCGAGACCCAGTACTTC

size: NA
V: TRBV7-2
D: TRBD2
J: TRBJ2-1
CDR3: CASSFSGASYNEQFF
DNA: TGTGCCAGCAGCTTTAGCGGGGCCTCCTACAATGAGCAGTTCTTC

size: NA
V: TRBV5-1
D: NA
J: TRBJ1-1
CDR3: CASSLPQDTNTEAFF
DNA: TGCGCCAGCAGCTTGCCACAGGACACGAACACTGAAGCTTTCTTT

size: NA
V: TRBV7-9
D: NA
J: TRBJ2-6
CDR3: CASSPVVANVLTF
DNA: TGTGCCAGCAGCCCGGTGGTGGCCAACGTCCTGACTTTC

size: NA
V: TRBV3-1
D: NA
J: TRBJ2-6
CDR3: CASSHVPGANVLTF
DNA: TGTGCCAGCAGCCACGTCCCTGGGGCCAACGTCCTGACTTTC

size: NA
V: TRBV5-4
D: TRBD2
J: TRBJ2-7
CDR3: CASSRASGSLAYEQYF
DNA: TGTGCCAGCAGCCGCGCTAGCGGGAGCTTAGCCTACGAGCAGTACTTC

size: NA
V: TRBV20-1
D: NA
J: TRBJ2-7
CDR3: CSARRVSGYEQYF
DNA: TGCAGTGCTAGAAGGGTATCCGGGTATGAGCAGTACTTC

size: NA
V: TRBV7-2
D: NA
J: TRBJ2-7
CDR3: CASSLVKGYEQYF
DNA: TGTGCCAGCAGCTTAGTAAAGGGTTACGAGCAGTACTTC

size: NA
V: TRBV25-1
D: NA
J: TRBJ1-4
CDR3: CASSERGFGNEKLFF
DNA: TGTGCCAGCAGTGAGAGGGGTTTCGGTAATGAAAAACTGTTTTTT

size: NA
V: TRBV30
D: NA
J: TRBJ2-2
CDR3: CAWSKGSLGERELFF
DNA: TGTGCCTGGAGTAAAGGCAGCTTGGGCGAGCGGGAGCTGTTTTTT

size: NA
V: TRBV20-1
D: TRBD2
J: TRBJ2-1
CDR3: CSARVTSGYNEQFF
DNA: TGCAGTGCTAGAGTGACTAGCGGCTACAATGAGCAGTTCTTC

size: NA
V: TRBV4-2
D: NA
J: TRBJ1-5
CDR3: CASSQEESPRRPQHF
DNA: TGTGCCAGCAGCCAAGAAGAAAGTCCTCGTCGGCCCCAGCATTTT

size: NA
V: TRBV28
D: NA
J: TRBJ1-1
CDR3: CASSSGGMNTEAFF
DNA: TGTGCCAGCAGTTCGGGGGGGATGAACACTGAAGCTTTCTTT

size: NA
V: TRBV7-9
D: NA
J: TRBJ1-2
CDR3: CASSRGGRGYGYTF
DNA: TGTGCCAGCAGCCGGGGCGGGCGAGGCTATGGCTACACCTTC

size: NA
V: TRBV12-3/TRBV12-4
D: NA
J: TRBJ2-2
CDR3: CASRPTLGRPANTGEPFF
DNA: TGTGCCAGCAGACCCACGCTCGGGCGACCCGCGAACACCGGGGAGCCGTTTTTT

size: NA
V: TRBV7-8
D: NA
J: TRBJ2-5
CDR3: CASSLAKRETQYF
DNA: TGTGCCAGCAGCTTAGCGAAGCGTGAGACCCAGTACTTC

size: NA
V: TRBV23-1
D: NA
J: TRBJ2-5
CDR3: CASTQVSETQYF
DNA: TGCGCCAGCACCCAAGTATCAGAGACCCAGTACTTC

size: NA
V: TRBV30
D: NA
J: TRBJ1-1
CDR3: CAWSRTESGSFF
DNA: TGTGCCTGGAGTCGGACAGAGTCGGGGTCTTTCTTT

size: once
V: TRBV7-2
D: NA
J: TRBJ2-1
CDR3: CASSSFPNYNEQFF
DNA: TGTGCCAGCAGCTCTTTCCCTAATTACAATGAGCAGTTCTTC

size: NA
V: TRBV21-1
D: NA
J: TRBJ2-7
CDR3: CASSKGEGLGYEQYF
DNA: TGTGCCAGCAGCAAAGGGGAGGGGTTGGGCTACGAGCAGTACTTC

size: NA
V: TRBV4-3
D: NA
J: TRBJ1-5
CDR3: CASSQEGPGVPGPQHF
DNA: TGCGCCAGCAGCCAAGAGGGTCCAGGGGTCCCTGGGCCCCAGCATTTT

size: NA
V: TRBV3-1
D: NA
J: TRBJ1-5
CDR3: CASSQAGHQPQHF
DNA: TGTGCCAGCAGCCAAGCAGGCCATCAGCCCCAGCATTTT

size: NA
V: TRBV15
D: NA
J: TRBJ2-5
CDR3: CATSGGGEETQYF
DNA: TGTGCCACCAGCGGAGGGGGCGAGGAGACCCAGTACTTC

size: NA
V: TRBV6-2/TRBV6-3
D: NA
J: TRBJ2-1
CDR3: CASSPSMARPYNEQFF
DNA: TGTGCCAGCAGTCCCTCGATGGCGAGGCCATACAATGAGCAGTTCTTC

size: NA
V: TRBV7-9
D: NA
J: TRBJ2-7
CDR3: CASSLSSEQYF
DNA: TGTGCCAGCAGCTTAAGTTCCGAGCAGTACTTC

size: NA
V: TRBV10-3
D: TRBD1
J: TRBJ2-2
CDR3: CAIRGTGGTGELFF
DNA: TGTGCCATCAGAGGGACAGGGGGCACCGGGGAGCTGTTTTTT

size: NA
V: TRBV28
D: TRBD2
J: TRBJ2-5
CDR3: CASSFHGREETQYF
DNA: TGTGCCAGCAGTTTTCATGGGAGGGAAGAGACCCAGTACTTC

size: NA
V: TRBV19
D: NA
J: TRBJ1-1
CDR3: CASSILSAGVDTEAFF
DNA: TGTGCCAGTAGTATCCTGTCGGCCGGGGTCGACACTGAAGCTTTCTTT

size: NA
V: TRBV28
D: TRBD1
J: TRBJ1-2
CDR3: CASSARTGTLYGYTF
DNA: TGTGCCAGCAGTGCGCGGACAGGGACCCTCTATGGCTACACCTTC

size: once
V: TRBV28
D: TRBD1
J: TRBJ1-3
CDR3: CASSDREYTIYF
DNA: TGTGCCAGCAGCGACAGGGAGTACACCATATATTTT

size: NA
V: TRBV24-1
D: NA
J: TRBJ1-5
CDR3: CATRQDNSNQPQHF
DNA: TGTGCCACCAGGCAGGACAATAGCAATCAGCCCCAGCATTTT

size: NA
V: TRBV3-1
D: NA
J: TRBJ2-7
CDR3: CASRSYRDEQYF
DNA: TGTGCCAGCAGATCATACAGAGACGAGCAGTACTTC

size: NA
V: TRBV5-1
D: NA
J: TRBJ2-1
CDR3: CASSLQGGGEQFF
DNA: TGCGCCAGCAGCTTACAGGGAGGAGGGGAGCAGTTCTTC

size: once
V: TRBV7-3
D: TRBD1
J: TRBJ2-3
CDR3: CASSRRTGGADTQYF
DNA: TGTGCCAGCAGCCGTCGGACAGGGGGCGCAGATACGCAGTATTTT

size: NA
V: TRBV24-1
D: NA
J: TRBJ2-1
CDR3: CATSDTNSRSYNEQFF
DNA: TGTGCCACCAGTGATACCAACAGTCGCTCCTACAATGAGCAGTTCTTC

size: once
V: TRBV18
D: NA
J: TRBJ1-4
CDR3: CASSPNDGEKLFF
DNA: TGTGCCAGCTCACCAAATGACGGTGAAAAACTGTTTTTT

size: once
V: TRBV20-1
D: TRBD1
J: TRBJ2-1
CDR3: CSARGQGASYNEQFF
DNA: TGCAGTGCTCGGGGACAGGGGGCCTCCTACAATGAGCAGTTCTTC

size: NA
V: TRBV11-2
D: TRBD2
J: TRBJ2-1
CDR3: CASSLVLRGSNEQFF
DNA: TGTGCCAGCAGCTTAGTCCTGCGGGGGAGCAATGAGCAGTTCTTC

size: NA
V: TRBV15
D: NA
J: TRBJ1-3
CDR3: CATSSRTIASGNTIYF
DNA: TGTGCCACCAGCAGTAGGACAATTGCTTCTGGAAACACCATATATTTT

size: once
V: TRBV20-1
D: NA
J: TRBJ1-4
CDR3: CSARDSRGGEKLFF
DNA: TGCAGTGCTAGAGATTCGAGAGGTGGGGAAAAACTGTTTTTT

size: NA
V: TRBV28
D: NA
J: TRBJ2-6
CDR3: CATVEGTGANVLTF
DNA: TGTGCCACGGTCGAAGGGACGGGGGCCAACGTCCTGACTTTC

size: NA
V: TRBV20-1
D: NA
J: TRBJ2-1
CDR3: CSAPRRENNEQFF
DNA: TGCAGTGCACCCCGCCGGGAGAACAATGAGCAGTTCTTC

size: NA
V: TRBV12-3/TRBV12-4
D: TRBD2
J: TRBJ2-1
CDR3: CASSLDRTSGIGLGQFF
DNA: TGTGCCAGCAGTTTAGACAGGACTAGCGGGATAGGGCTAGGGCAGTTCTTC

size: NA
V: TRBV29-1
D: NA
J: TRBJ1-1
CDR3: CSVGQRGTEAFF
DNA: TGCAGCGTTGGACAGCGGGGCACTGAAGCTTTCTTT